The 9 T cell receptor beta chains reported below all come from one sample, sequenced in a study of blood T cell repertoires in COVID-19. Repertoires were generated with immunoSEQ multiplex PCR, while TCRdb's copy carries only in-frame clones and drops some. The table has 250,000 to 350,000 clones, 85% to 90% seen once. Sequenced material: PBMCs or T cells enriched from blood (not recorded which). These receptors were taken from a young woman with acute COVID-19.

The CDR3 reads CASSLMGSGNQETQYF. The DNA of the CDR3 is TGTGCCAGCAGCTTAATGGGTAGCGGGAACCAAGAGACCCAGTACTTC. The chain uses TRBV7-3 and TRBJ2-5, with 8 bases fitting TRBD2. Losses at the gene ends were 1 base for V and 0 bases for J; bases not matched to a gene: 4. This CDR3 region has 16 residues. Germline V gives CDR1 SGHTA, CDR2 FQGTGA.

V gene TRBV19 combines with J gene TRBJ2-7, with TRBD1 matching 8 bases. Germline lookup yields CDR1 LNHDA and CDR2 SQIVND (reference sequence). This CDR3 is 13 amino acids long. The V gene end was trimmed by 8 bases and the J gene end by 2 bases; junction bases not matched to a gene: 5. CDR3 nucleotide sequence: TGTGCCAGTCGGACAGGGTCTACCTACGAGCAGTACTTC. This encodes CASRTGSTYEQYF.

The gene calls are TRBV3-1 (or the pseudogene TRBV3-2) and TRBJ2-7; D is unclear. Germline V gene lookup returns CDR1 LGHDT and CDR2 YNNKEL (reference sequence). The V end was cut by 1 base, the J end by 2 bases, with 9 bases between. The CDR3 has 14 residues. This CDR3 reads CASSQAGLTYEQYF. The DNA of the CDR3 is TGTGCCAGCAGCCAAGCCGGGTTAACCTACGAGCAGTACTTC.

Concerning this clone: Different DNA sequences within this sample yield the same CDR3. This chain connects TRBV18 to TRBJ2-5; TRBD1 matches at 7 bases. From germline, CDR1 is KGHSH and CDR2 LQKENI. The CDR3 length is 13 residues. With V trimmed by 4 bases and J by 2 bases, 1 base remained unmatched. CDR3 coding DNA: TGTGCCAGCTCACGGGGACAGCAAGAGACCCAGTACTTC. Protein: CASSRGQQETQYF.

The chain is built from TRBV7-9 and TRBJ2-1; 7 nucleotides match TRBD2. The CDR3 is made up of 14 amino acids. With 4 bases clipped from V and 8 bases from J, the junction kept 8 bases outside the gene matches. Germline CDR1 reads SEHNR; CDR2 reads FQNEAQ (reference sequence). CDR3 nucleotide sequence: TGTGCCAGCAGCTATGGCGGGAGTCGATATGAGCAGTTCTTC. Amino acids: CASSYGGSRYEQFF.

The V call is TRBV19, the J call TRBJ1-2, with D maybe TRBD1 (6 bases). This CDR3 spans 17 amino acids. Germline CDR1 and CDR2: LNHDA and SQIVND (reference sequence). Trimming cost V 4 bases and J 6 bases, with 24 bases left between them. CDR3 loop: CASSNIRDKILGNGYTF. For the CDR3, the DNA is TGTGCCAGTAGTAACATCCGGGACAAAATTCTGGGGAATGGCTACACCTTC.

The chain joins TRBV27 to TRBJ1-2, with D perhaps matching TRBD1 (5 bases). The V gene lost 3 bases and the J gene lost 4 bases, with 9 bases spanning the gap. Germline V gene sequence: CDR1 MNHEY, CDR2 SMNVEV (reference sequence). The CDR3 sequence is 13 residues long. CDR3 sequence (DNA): TGTGCCAGCAGTTTCAGGGCAGGCTATGGCTACACCTTC. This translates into CASSFRAGYGYTF.

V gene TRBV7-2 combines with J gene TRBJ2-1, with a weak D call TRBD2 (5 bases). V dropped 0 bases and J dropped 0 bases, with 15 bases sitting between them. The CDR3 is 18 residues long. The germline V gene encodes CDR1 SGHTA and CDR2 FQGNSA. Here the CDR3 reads CASSLALGGQSSYNEQFF. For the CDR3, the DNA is TGTGCCAGCAGCTTAGCGTTGGGCGGGCAGAGCTCCTACAATGAGCAGTTCTTC.

DNA of the CDR3: TGTGCCAGCTCACCAGGGGGCTGGATTTATGGCTACACCTTC. Protein sequence: CASSPGGWIYGYTF. The chain joins TRBV18 to TRBJ1-2, with D perhaps matching TRBD1 (6 bases). The ends were cut back, 2 bases at V and 5 bases at J, with 12 bases in the middle. This CDR3 is 14 amino acids long. Looked up from germline, CDR1 is KGHSH and CDR2 is LQKENI.